The present TCR beta chain was sequenced within a study of CXCR3-negative and CXCR3-positive naive CD8 T cells. Study-level points and caveats: Compared with CXCR3-negative naive cells, CXCR3-positive naive cells showed more hydrophobic TRB CDR3s. The TRBV-TRBJ usage of naive CXCR3-negative and CXCR3-positive cells was similar, but that of memory cells differed.

About this clonotype itself: Its antigen is as yet unknown.

Via 5' RACE with UMI labels, TRB cDNA libraries were prepared. TCRdb reanalyzed the 5' RACE reads, giving one entry per CDR3 protein sequence and no DNA. The repertoire table contains about 24,000 distinct CDR3 sequences. There are 11 residues in the CDR3. Per germline, CDR1 SQVTM and CDR2 ANQGSEA. The chain uses TRBV29-1 and TRBJ2-7; lacking DNA, the TRBD1 call made by TCRdb goes unchecked. This TCR was sampled from a human donor in good health. Some clones in this sample may be carry-over from other donors' samples. The specimen sequenced was naive CXCR3- CD8+ T cells from blood. The subset denotes: CD45RO-CCR7+CD27+CD95- naive CD8+ T cells lacking CXCR3 (TNR3-). CDR3 in amino acids: CSAQGMGEQYF.